A single T cell receptor beta chain is shown here with its context. Its antigen remains unknown. The entry originates in a study of T cell repertoires in cytomegalovirus infection. Notes on the study in general: The ex vivo response showed dominance by HLA-C-restricted CMV-specific TCR beta clonotypes. Using cumulative public TCR beta family frequency, the authors identified those who carried CMV together with the relevant HLA.

TCRdb re-derived calls from the reads in MiXCR, one entry per CDR3 protein. The sample has 180,000 or so distinct CDR3 sequences; roughly 17% are singletons. The CDR3 totals 15 residues. The germline V gene encodes CDR1 MNHNS and CDR2 SASEGT. The V gene lost 2 bases and the J gene lost 4 bases, with 12 bases spanning the gap. The genes are TRBV6-1 and TRBJ2-1, with D perhaps given as TRBD1 or TRBD2 (6 bases each). Sequencing used CD8+ T cells from PBMCs. The sequence came from a human donor in good health (CMV status not recorded). Some clones in this sample may be carry-over from other donors' samples. The CDR3 loop is CASSEWGDTYNEQFF. The CDR3 region has the DNA TGTGCCAGCAGTGAATGGGGGGACACATACAATGAGCAGTTCTTC.